These T cell receptor beta chains were read from a single sample in a study of CD8+ T cells in alopecia areata. Assay used: immunoSEQ multiplex PCR; TCRdb lists only in-frame clones, some missing. Of 150,000 to 200,000 clones listed, 59% are singletons. Sequenced material: CD4+ T cells sorted from blood, taken at week 0. These receptors were taken from a human donor with alopecia areata. The CDR3 runs from the conserved cysteine through the conserved F or W. The order of the fields is CDR3 DNA, CDR3 protein, clone size, J gene, D gene, V gene. A D gene is named only where the DNA matches it firmly. Clone size is shown for a subset of rows, as once, few, many or a class of expanded clone.

TGTGCCAGCAGCTCACGGAACAGCTCTAACTATGGCTACACCTTC	CASSSRNSSNYGYTF	NA	TRBJ1-2	NA	TRBV7-9
TGTGCCAGTAGTCGGACTAGAAATGAACGCAATGAGCAGTTCTTC	CASSRTRNERNEQFF	NA	TRBJ2-1	TRBD2	TRBV19
TGTGCCTGGAGTGTGGGCCCGGGGGCGAAGACCCAGTACTTC	CAWSVGPGAKTQYF	NA	TRBJ2-5	NA	TRBV30
TGCGCCAGCAGCTTATCGGGTGACGGGGATACGCAGTATTTT	CASSLSGDGDTQYF	NA	TRBJ2-3	NA	TRBV5-1
TGTGCCAGCAGTCCCGACGGAAACTATGGCTACACCTTC	CASSPDGNYGYTF	NA	TRBJ1-2	NA	TRBV6-6
TGTGCCAGCAGCTTCGGGGGCACACGGGAGACCCAGTACTTC	CASSFGGTRETQYF	NA	TRBJ2-5	NA	TRBV7-9
TGTGCCTGGACCATAGGACAGGGAATTTATGGCTACACCTTC	CAWTIGQGIYGYTF	NA	TRBJ1-2	TRBD1	TRBV30
TGTGCCAGCAGTTATACGGACAGCAATCAGCCCCAGCATTTT	CASSYTDSNQPQHF	NA	TRBJ1-5	NA	TRBV6-6
TGTGCCAGCAGCGGCGGACATCCCTCATACGAGCAGTACTTC	CASSGGHPSYEQYF	NA	TRBJ2-7	NA	TRBV9
TGCAGCGTTGCTCATACGGGAGGTATCGAGACCCAGTACTTC	CSVAHTGGIETQYF	NA	TRBJ2-5	TRBD2	TRBV29-1
TGCAGCGTTGACCGGAGGAGGATAACGGATGGCTACACCTTC	CSVDRRRITDGYTF	NA	TRBJ1-2	NA	TRBV29-1
TGTGCCTGGAGTGTACTCGGGGGCGAGCAGTACTTC	CAWSVLGGEQYF	NA	TRBJ2-7	NA	TRBV30
TGTGCCAGCAGCCCTACGTCCCTAGAGGGTGGTACGCAGTATTTT	CASSPTSLEGGTQYF	NA	TRBJ2-3	NA	TRBV5-6
TGTGCCAGCAGCTTGTACGGCCGTGGGGAGCTGTTTTTT	CASSLYGRGELFF	NA	TRBJ2-2	NA	TRBV5-6
TGCGCCAGCAGCCAGCTGGGCTATGGCTACACCTTC	CASSQLGYGYTF	NA	TRBJ1-2	NA	TRBV4-1
TGTGCCTGGAGTGACCGACAGGGGATCTATGGCTACACCTTC	CAWSDRQGIYGYTF	NA	TRBJ1-2	TRBD1	TRBV30
TGCGCCAGCAGCTTAATCGGGGGCGCCGGAACAGATACGCAGTATTTT	CASSLIGGAGTDTQYF	NA	TRBJ2-3	NA	TRBV5-1
TGCAGCGTTTCGGAGAATAGCAATCAGCCCCAGCATTTT	CSVSENSNQPQHF	NA	TRBJ1-5	NA	TRBV29-1
TGTGCCAGCAGCTTAGCCTCGGGGAAGCGGCAGTTCTTC	CASSLASGKRQFF	NA	TRBJ2-1	NA	TRBV7-9
TGTGCCAGCAGCGTAGTCGGCGGGGGCGACTCCTACAATGAGCAGTTCTTC	CASSVVGGGDSYNEQFF	NA	TRBJ2-1	NA	TRBV9
TGTGCCTGGAGGTTAGGGAACTATGGCTACACCTTC	CAWRLGNYGYTF	NA	TRBJ1-2	NA	TRBV30
TGCGCCAGCAGCCGATATCCGCCCGACGTTAGCAATCAGCCCCAGCATTTT	CASSRYPPDVSNQPQHF	once	TRBJ1-5	NA	TRBV4-1
TGTGCCACCAGCAGAGATGAATTGGGGGTGTTGTTCTTC	CATSRDELGVLFF	few	TRBJ2-1	NA	TRBV15
TGTGCCAGCAGCTACTACAGGGGGCAGCCCCAGCATTTT	CASSYYRGQPQHF	many	TRBJ1-5	TRBD1	TRBV7-3
TGTGCCAGCAGCCCGGGACCGGGCTCTGGAAACACCATATATTTT	CASSPGPGSGNTIYF	few	TRBJ1-3	NA	TRBV9
TGTGCCAGCAGGCGGGACCCCGCTCGGACCGGGGAGCTGTTTTTT	CASRRDPARTGELFF	few	TRBJ2-2	NA	TRBV5-6
TGCAGCGTTGGAGTCGAGGATTTTAAAGATACGCAGTATTTT	CSVGVEDFKDTQYF	few	TRBJ2-3	NA	TRBV29-1
TGTGCCTGGAGACCCACCGGGACAGGGAACACCGGGGAGCTGTTTTTT	CAWRPTGTGNTGELFF	NA	TRBJ2-2	TRBD1	TRBV30
TGCAGCGTTAATGAGCAGTTCTTC	CSVNEQFF	few	TRBJ2-1	NA	TRBV29-1
TGCAGTGCCATCCGGGAGGAGACCCAGTACTTC	CSAIREETQYF	NA	TRBJ2-5	NA	TRBV20-1
TGTGCCAGCAGTTCGGCTGGAAACACCATATATTTT	CASSSAGNTIYF	few	TRBJ1-3	NA	TRBV6-5
TGTGCCAGCAGCTTAGTGACGTTCACAGATACGCAGTATTTT	CASSLVTFTDTQYF	once	TRBJ2-3	NA	TRBV7-8
TGCGCCAGCAGCCAAGGGTTCCCCGGGGTCGACCGCGAGCAGTACTTC	CASSQGFPGVDREQYF	NA	TRBJ2-7	NA	TRBV4-1
TGTGCCAGCAGGGATCCCAGAGGGGTCAATCAGCCCCAGCATTTT	CASRDPRGVNQPQHF	NA	TRBJ1-5	NA	TRBV2
TGCACCTCTAGCGGGGGGCGGGGCAATGAGCAGTTCTTC	CTSSGGRGNEQFF	NA	TRBJ2-1	TRBD2	TRBV29-1
TGCAGCGTTGTTTACAGGGGGCCTTCACCCCTCCACTTT	CSVVYRGPSPLHF	NA	TRBJ1-6	TRBD1	TRBV29-1
TGTGCCAGCAGCACAGTGCAGGGAAAGAACTATGGCTACACCTTC	CASSTVQGKNYGYTF	NA	TRBJ1-2	NA	TRBV7-9
TGCAGCGTGGGGGAGATGCCGGGGCGAGGAGAGACCCAGTACTTC	CSVGEMPGRGETQYF	NA	TRBJ2-5	NA	TRBV29-1
TGCGCCAGCAGCCACTCCGGGACCACAGATACGCAGTATTTT	CASSHSGTTDTQYF	NA	TRBJ2-3	NA	TRBV5-1
TGTGCCAGCAGTTTAAGGGGGGGCCTAGGCAATGAGCAGTTCTTC	CASSLRGGLGNEQFF	NA	TRBJ2-1	NA	TRBV28
TGTGCCTGGAGTGTTGGTAGAGCGAATCAGCCCCAGCATTTT	CAWSVGRANQPQHF	once	TRBJ1-5	NA	TRBV30
TGTGCCAGCAGCTTGTTCGGAGGTCCGGCCGGGGAGCTGTTTTTT	CASSLFGGPAGELFF	NA	TRBJ2-2	NA	TRBV5-6
TGCGCCAGCAGCCCAGGCAACTATGGCTACACCTTC	CASSPGNYGYTF	NA	TRBJ1-2	NA	TRBV4-1
TGCAGCGTTACCGGGACAGGCGACTACGAGCAGTACTTC	CSVTGTGDYEQYF	few	TRBJ2-7	TRBD1	TRBV29-1